The 21 T cell receptor beta chains listed next were all sequenced from one sample in a study of shared clonotypes between healthy human individuals. TCRdb's copy holds only in-frame clones and misses some; the assay was immunoSEQ multiplex PCR. The data show 2 million to 2.5 million clones, with approximately 93% seen just once and 0.35% to 0.45% held by the top ten. Sequences were obtained from naive CD4+ T cells from PBMCs. As for subset: CD45RA+ positively selected. These receptors were collected from a young man in good health. Some clones in this sample may be carry-over from other donors' samples.

V gene TRBV4-3 combines with J gene TRBJ2-7; D might be TRBD2 (6 bases). V dropped 0 bases and J dropped 2 bases, with 11 bases sitting between them. The CDR3 is made up of 15 amino acids. CDR1 is LGHNA, CDR2 YSLEER, per germline. The CDR3 loop reads CASSQDFSGTYEQYF. DNA of the CDR3: TGCGCCAGCAGCCAAGATTTTAGCGGAACCTACGAGCAGTACTTC.

This chain uses TRBV20-1 with TRBJ1-2; TRBD1 agrees at 7 bases. This CDR3 has 11 residues. Losses at the gene ends were 3 bases for V and 7 bases for J; bases not matched to a gene: 2. Germline lookup yields CDR1 DFQATT and CDR2 SNEGSKA (reference sequence). The CDR3 region is CSASDRAGYTF. The CDR3 bases are TGCAGTGCTAGTGACAGGGCTGGCTACACCTTC.

The chain combines TRBV28 with TRBJ2-7; 8 positions match TRBD1. Trimming removed 4 bases from V and 4 bases from J; junction bases left unmatched: 3. The CDR3 runs 13 residues. CDR1 is MDHEN and CDR2 is SYDVKM in the germline V gene. In DNA, the CDR3 is TGTGCCAGCAGTTATAACAGGGGGTACGAGCAGTACTTC. It specifies CASSYNRGYEQYF.

The chain recombines TRBV2 with TRBJ1-2; TRBD1 is a possible D gene (6 bases). V lost 3 bases, J lost 4 bases, and 9 bases lay in between. The CDR3 totals 13 residues. Germline CDR1 and CDR2: SNHLY and FYNNEI. DNA for the CDR3: TGTGCCAGCAGTGATTGGGGGGCCTATGGCTACACCTTC. Its protein is CASSDWGAYGYTF.

The V gene is TRBV28, the J gene TRBJ1-3; D gene unclear. CDR1 MDHEN and CDR2 SYDVKM come from the germline V gene. The CDR3 covers 14 residues. V lost 6 bases to trimming and J lost 4 bases, with 13 bases between them. This chain's CDR3 is CASSSPGLGNTIYF. DNA of the CDR3: TGTGCCAGCAGCTCCCCGGGCCTAGGAAACACCATATATTTT.

A remark on this clone: The sample holds other DNA sequences that translate to the same CDR3. The chain recombines TRBV5-1 with TRBJ2-3, with 8 bases matching TRBD2. Germline loops: CDR1 SGHRS, CDR2 YFSETQ. The CDR3 covers 15 residues. V was clipped by 2 bases and J by 0 bases; unmatched bases: 2. The CDR3 nucleotides read TGCGCCAGCAGCTTCTTAGCGGGGAGCACAGATACGCAGTATTTT. Translated: CASSFLAGSTDTQYF.

V and J are TRBV30 and TRBJ2-3; 7 nucleotides agree with TRBD1. The CDR3 has 19 residues. The V segment lost 0 bases and the J segment 2 bases; nucleotides outside the gene matches: 17. The germline CDR1 and CDR2 sequences are GTSNPN and SVGIG (reference sequence). CDR3 coding DNA: TGTGCCTGGAGTGTACTGAGAGGGGGCCGGGGTGTTATCACAGATACGCAGTATTTT. Translated, it gives CAWSVLRGGRGVITDTQYF.

The gene calls are TRBV7-3 and TRBJ2-6; 8 bases align to TRBD1. The CDR3 runs to 18 residues. The V gene's germline CDR1 is SGHTA and CDR2 FQGTGA. Trimming took 2 bases from V and 0 from J; bases not matched to a gene: 6. Here the CDR3 DNA reads TGTGCCAGCAGCTTACGGGGGACAGGCAGCTCTGGGGCCAACGTCCTGACTTTC. Translation gives CASSLRGTGSSGANVLTF. The whole variable domain, remainder taken from reference TRBV7-3 and TRBJ2-6, is GAGVSQTPSNKVTEKGKYVELRCDPISGHTALYWYRQSLGQGPEFLIYFQGTGAADDSGLPNDRFFAVRPEGSVSTLKIQRTERGDSAVYLCASSLRGTGSSGANVLTFGAGSRLTVL.

This clone is a singleton in its sample. The genes are TRBV7-9 and TRBJ2-1; D is uncertain. Trimming removed 5 bases from V and 7 bases from J, with 9 bases in between. Germline CDR1 is SEHNR and CDR2 is FQNEAQ (reference sequence). The CDR3 length is 12 residues. The CDR3 reads CASSTPRNEQFF. DNA of the CDR3: TGTGCCAGCAGCACCCCAAGGAATGAGCAGTTCTTC.

This clone was seen only once. The chain uses TRBV6-5 and TRBJ1-2; a possible D gene is TRBD1 (6 bases). The V end was cut by 5 bases, the J end by 8 bases, with 12 bases between. Germline CDR1 is MNHEY and CDR2 is SVGAGI. This CDR3 region has 12 residues. For the CDR3, the DNA is TGTGCCAGCAGTGACCAGGGGAAAGGCTACACCTTC. Residues: CASSDQGKGYTF.

The genes are TRBV5-1 and TRBJ2-3; 7 bases align to TRBD1. The CDR3 spans 14 residues. Trimming took 3 bases from V and 2 from J; bases not matched to a gene: 3. Germline V gene data show CDR1 as SGHRS and CDR2 as YFSETQ. The CDR3 loop reads CASSWDSFTDTQYF. Here the CDR3 DNA reads TGCGCCAGCAGCTGGGACAGCTTCACAGATACGCAGTATTTT.

The CDR3 DNA follows: TGTGCCAGCAGCTTGCTTAGCGGGACGAGCTCCTACGAGCAGTACTTC. This codes for CASSLLSGTSSYEQYF. The V and J genes are TRBV7-6 and TRBJ2-7; TRBD2 matches 8 bases. J gave up 0 bases and V 3 bases, and 7 bases lay outside the gene matches. The CDR3 covers 16 residues. Germline V lookup: CDR1 SGHVS, CDR2 FNYEAQ.

This clone was counted only a few times. Other DNA sequences in the same sample also yield this CDR3. This sequence joins TRBV18 and TRBJ1-5, with D possibly TRBD1 on 5 matching bases. Germline CDR1 reads KGHSH; CDR2 reads LQKENI. Trimming left V 6 bases short and J 3 bases short, with 9 bases between. This CDR3 is built from 13 residues. The CDR3 DNA reads TGTGCCAGCTCGCCAGGGTCCAATCAGCCCCAGCATTTT. It is translated as CASSPGSNQPQHF.

The rearrangement joins TRBV6-5 to TRBJ2-2, with unresolved D. Trimming stripped 5 bases from V and 0 bases from J, with 7 bases between. The CDR3 is made up of 14 amino acids. Germline lookup yields CDR1 MNHEY and CDR2 SVGAGI. CDR3 in DNA: TGTGCCAGCAGTCGACAAGCGAACACCGGGGAGCTGTTTTTT. Translated, it gives CASSRQANTGELFF.

This sequence joins TRBV4-3 and TRBJ1-1; TRBD1 matches 8 bases. After removal of 1 base from V and 3 bases from J, the junction contained 7 bases not matched to a gene. This CDR3 is built from 16 residues. Germline V gene data show CDR1 as LGHNA and CDR2 as YSLEER. CDR3 region: CASSQGTGRVDTEAFF. Written as DNA, the CDR3 is TGCGCCAGCAGCCAAGGGACAGGGAGGGTGGACACTGAAGCTTTCTTT.

This chain links TRBV7-2 with TRBJ1-2, with unresolved D. The V gene lost 3 bases and the J gene lost 3 bases, with 8 bases spanning the gap. The length of the CDR3 is 13 residues. Germline lookup yields CDR1 SGHTA and CDR2 FQGNSA. The chain's CDR3 is CASSFGEHYGYTF. The CDR3 DNA reads TGTGCCAGCAGCTTTGGGGAACACTATGGCTACACCTTC.

This rearrangement joins TRBV7-8 to TRBJ2-1; 9 nucleotides align to TRBD1. Germline V gene data show CDR1 as SGHVS and CDR2 as FQNEAQ. The CDR3 spans 14 residues. Trimming removed 1 base from V and 8 bases from J; junction bases left unmatched: 3. The CDR3 bases are TGTGCCAGCAGCTTAGATACAGGGGGCGATGAGCAGTTCTTC. Residues: CASSLDTGGDEQFF.

The chain couples TRBV30 to TRBJ2-2; the D is unclear. Per germline, CDR1 GTSNPN and CDR2 SVGIG (reference sequence). The CDR3 has 14 residues. Trimming stripped 2 bases from V and 4 bases from J, with 11 bases between. The CDR3 is CAWSTVRSTGELFF. The CDR3 DNA reads TGTGCCTGGAGTACCGTCAGGAGCACCGGGGAGCTGTTTTTT. Full variable domain (outside the CDR3, taken from reference TRBV30 and TRBJ2-2): SQTIHQWPATLVQPVGSPLSLECTVEGTSNPNLYWYRQAAGRGLQLLFYSVGIGQISSEVPQNLSASRPQDRQFILSSKKLLLSDSGFYLCAWSTVRSTGELFFGEGSRLTVL.

The chain combines TRBV6-6 with TRBJ2-1; TRBD1 matches at 8 bases. V trimming: 2 bases; J trimming: 4 bases; junction bases outside the gene matches: 4. The CDR3 length is 15 residues. Germline CDR1 MNHNY, CDR2 SVGAGI (reference sequence). In DNA, the CDR3 is TGTGCCAGCAGTTACCCACAGGGGGGATACAATGAGCAGTTCTTC. Residues: CASSYPQGGYNEQFF.

The gene calls are TRBV6-5 and TRBJ1-3; maybe TRBD1 (5 bases). This CDR3 has 15 amino acids. Germline CDR1 and CDR2: MNHEY and SVGAGI. V was cut by 2 bases and J by 0 bases, with 8 bases left in between. CDR3: CASSYRDGSGNTIYF. As DNA, the CDR3 is TGTGCCAGCAGTTACCGGGACGGCTCTGGAAACACCATATATTTT.

This chain connects TRBV15 to TRBJ2-1, with 11 bases that match TRBD1. This CDR3 contains 15 residues. With 3 bases clipped from V and 5 bases from J, the junction kept 3 bases outside the gene matches. The germline V gene encodes CDR1 LNHNV and CDR2 YYDKDF (reference sequence). The CDR3 DNA is TGTGCCACCAGCAGGATGGGACAGGGGGACAATGAGCAGTTCTTC. Translation gives CATSRMGQGDNEQFF. Full variable domain (outside the CDR3, taken from reference TRBV15 and TRBJ2-1): DAMVIQNPRYQVTQFGKPVTLSCSQTLNHNVMYWYQQKSSQAPKLLFHYYDKDFNNEADTPDNFQSRRPNTSFCFLDIRSPGLGDTAMYLCATSRMGQGDNEQFFGPGTRLTVL.